The rows below give T cell receptor beta chains drawn from one sample of a study of graft-versus-host responses after intestinal transplantation. TCRdb keeps only in-frame clones here, not all; method: immunoSEQ multiplex PCR. The sample shows 70,000 to 100,000 clones, approximately 88% of them seen only once. These receptors have no known antigen. Sample: unstimulated CD4+ T cells sorted from spleen or lymph node cells, taken before intestinal transplant. The receptors were sampled from a human donor who received an intestinal transplant. Each CDR3 is given with its conserved first and last residue. The D gene is left open where the match is weak. A row's size may be missing; if present it is once, few, many or a size class.

abundance | j_gene | v_gene | d_gene | CDR3nt | CDR3aa
. | TRBJ1-4 | TRBV6-5 | . | TGTGCCAGCAGTTACTGGGGGGGAGTTAATGAAAAACTGTTTTTT | CASSYWGGVNEKLFF
once | TRBJ1-6 | TRBV5-1 | . | TGCGCCAGCAGCTTGGGAGCCCCACCCCTCCACTTT | CASSLGAPPLHF
. | TRBJ2-6 | TRBV28 | TRBD2 | TGTGCCAGCAGTTTGCGGGGGGCGGCGGGGGCCAACGTCCTGACTTTC | CASSLRGAAGANVLTF
once | TRBJ2-3 | TRBV9 | TRBD2 | TGTGCCAGCAGCGGACCTAGCGGGAGGGCCGAAGATACGCAGTATTTT | CASSGPSGRAEDTQYF
. | TRBJ1-1 | TRBV9 | . | TGTGCCAGCAGCGTATCCCCGGCAGGTCGAGACACTGAAGCTTTCTTT | CASSVSPAGRDTEAFF
. | TRBJ1-1 | TRBV30 | TRBD1 | TGTGCCTGGAGTACAGGGGGCACTGAAGCTTTCTTT | CAWSTGGTEAFF
. | TRBJ1-2 | TRBV28 | . | TGTGCCAGCAATTTCGGGGGTCTTAACTATGGCTACACCTTC | CASNFGGLNYGYTF
. | TRBJ2-1 | TRBV11-2 | TRBD2 | TGTGCCAGCAGCTTTCCCGGGACTAGCGGGGGGGCACGCAGGTTCTTC | CASSFPGTSGGARRFF
. | TRBJ2-5 | TRBV5-1 | . | TGCGCCAGCAGCTTGGACGGGGGAGGTCAAGAGACCCAGTACTTC | CASSLDGGGQETQYF
. | TRBJ2-7 | TRBV6-5 | . | TGTGCCCTCTCCTCGGAGTACTTC | CALSSEYF
. | TRBJ1-1 | TRBV6-5 | TRBD1 | TGTGCCAGCAGTTACGGGACAGGGGGCACTGAAGCTTTCTTT | CASSYGTGGTEAFF
. | TRBJ1-2 | TRBV9 | . | TGTGCCAGCAGCGTAAAGGAGGGGAGCGGCTACACCTTC | CASSVKEGSGYTF
. | TRBJ1-1 | TRBV10-3 | . | TGTGCCATCAGTGAGTCCCAGGTGGCCACTGAAGCTTTCTTT | CAISESQVATEAFF
. | TRBJ2-5 | TRBV6-6 | . | TGTGCCGGCCCGTCTCAGACACTTCAAGAGACCCAGTACTTC | CAGPSQTLQETQYF
. | TRBJ1-2 | TRBV5-4 | . | TGTGCCAGCAGCCTAGGAGGGTACGGCTATGGCTACACCTTC | CASSLGGYGYGYTF
. | TRBJ1-6 | TRBV19 | TRBD1 | TGTGCCAGTAGTCCCTTAGGACAGGGGATGGATTCACCCCTCCACTTT | CASSPLGQGMDSPLHF
. | TRBJ1-5 | TRBV6-1 | . | TGTGCCAGCAGTGAAAATCTAGACAATCAGCCCCAGCATTTT | CASSENLDNQPQHF
. | TRBJ1-5 | TRBV27 | TRBD1 | TGTGCCAGCAGGGGGACAGATCCCAATCAGCCCCAGCATTTT | CASRGTDPNQPQHF
. | TRBJ2-5 | TRBV18 | . | TGTGCCAGCTCACCCAGTCATTTTTACCAAGAGACCCAGTACTTC | CASSPSHFYQETQYF
few | TRBJ1-2 | TRBV5-1 | . | TGCGCCAGCAGCCGAGGGACTAGAGATGGCTACACCTTC | CASSRGTRDGYTF
. | TRBJ2-1 | TRBV6-5 | TRBD1 | TGTGCCAGCAGTTCCCGCGGGACAGGGGGTTACAATGAGCAGTTCTTC | CASSSRGTGGYNEQFF
. | TRBJ2-3 | TRBV14 | TRBD1 | TGTGCCAGCAGCCTCGCAATAGGGGACAGGGGGCAACCAGATACGCAGTATTTT | CASSLAIGDRGQPDTQYF
. | TRBJ2-2 | TRBV28 | TRBD2 | TGTGCCAGCTCCCCGGGGGGGTTCACCGGGGAGCTGTTTTTT | CASSPGGFTGELFF
. | TRBJ1-5 | TRBV15 | TRBD1 | TGTGCCACCAGCAGAGGCCCGGACAGGGCTGTCCAGCCCCAGCATTTT | CATSRGPDRAVQPQHF
. | TRBJ1-1 | TRBV5-1 | TRBD1 | TGCGCCAGCAGCCCCGGGACAGAGGACACTGAAGCTTTCTTT | CASSPGTEDTEAFF
. | TRBJ1-1 | TRBV16 | . | TGTGCCAGCAGCCCGCGGGGGAGATATGAAGCTTTCTTT | CASSPRGRYEAFF
. | TRBJ2-3 | TRBV18 | TRBD2 | TGTGCCAGCTCACCACGGACTAGCGGCACAGATACGCAGTATTTT | CASSPRTSGTDTQYF
. | TRBJ2-7 | TRBV6-1 | TRBD1 | TGTGCCAGCAGCCGGGACAGGGGATCTTACGAGCAGTACTTC | CASSRDRGSYEQYF
. | TRBJ2-2 | TRBV30 | . | TGTGCCTGGGTCTCGGGGAGCGCGAACACCGGGGAGCTGTTTTTT | CAWVSGSANTGELFF
once | TRBJ2-7 | TRBV6-6 | TRBD1 | TGTGCCAGCAGAGCCGGGACAGGGGGTTTCGAGCAGTACTTC | CASRAGTGGFEQYF
. | TRBJ2-7 | TRBV18 | TRBD2 | TGTGCCAGCTCACCGGAGGGAGGGACCTACGAGCAGTACTTC | CASSPEGGTYEQYF
. | TRBJ2-1 | TRBV19 | . | TGTGCCAGTAGTCCCCCGAGAGGGTATCGCTCCTACAATGAGCAGTTCTTC | CASSPPRGYRSYNEQFF
. | TRBJ1-4 | TRBV15 | TRBD1 | TGTGCCACCAGCACCAGACAGGGGGCGGCAACTAATGAAAAACTGTTTTTT | CATSTRQGAATNEKLFF
. | TRBJ2-7 | TRBV29-1 | . | TGCAGCGTGGCAGGGGATCGCGAGCAGTACTTC | CSVAGDREQYF
. | TRBJ1-1 | TRBV6-6 | . | TGTGCCAGCAGTGTCCCCGGGAAAGGAACTGAAGCTTTCTTT | CASSVPGKGTEAFF
. | TRBJ1-1 | TRBV11-2 | . | TGTGCCAGCAGCTTAGGGACAGCGAACACTGAAGCTTTCTTT | CASSLGTANTEAFF
once | TRBJ2-7 | TRBV28 | . | TGTGCCAGCAGTTTCAGGGGAAGTGGCTACGAGCAGTACTTC | CASSFRGSGYEQYF
. | TRBJ1-4 | TRBV28 | . | TGTGCCAGCAGTTGGGGGGGACCCAATGAAAAACTGTTTTTT | CASSWGGPNEKLFF
. | TRBJ1-1 | TRBV2 | . | TGTGCCAGCAGTGTTGCAGGGGAAAACACTGAAGCTTTCTTT | CASSVAGENTEAFF